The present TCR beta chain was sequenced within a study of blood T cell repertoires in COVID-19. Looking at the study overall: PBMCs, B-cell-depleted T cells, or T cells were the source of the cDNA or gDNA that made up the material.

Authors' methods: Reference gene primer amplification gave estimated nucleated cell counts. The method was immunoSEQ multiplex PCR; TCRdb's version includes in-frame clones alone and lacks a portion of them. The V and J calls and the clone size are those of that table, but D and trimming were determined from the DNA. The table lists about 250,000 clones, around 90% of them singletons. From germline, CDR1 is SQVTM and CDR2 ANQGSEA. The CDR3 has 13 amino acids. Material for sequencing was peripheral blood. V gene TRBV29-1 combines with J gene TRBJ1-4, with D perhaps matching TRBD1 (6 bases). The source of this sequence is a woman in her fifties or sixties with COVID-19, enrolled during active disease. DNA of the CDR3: TGCGGGACCTCGACAGGCAGTAATGAAAAACTGTTTTTT. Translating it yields CGTSTGSNEKLFF.